These 15 T cell receptor beta chains originate from one sample sequenced in a study of CD8+CD57+ T cells in acquired aplastic anemia (dated by TCRdb to 2016 to 2019). The sample was run on an Illumina HiSeq 2000. Profiling of TCR beta VDJ combinations and CDR3 sequences used genomic DNA as the template. The raw public data were reprocessed by TCRdb itself: fastp quality trimming at Q25, MiXCR clonotype calling, in-frame beta chains only. Every distinct CDR3 protein forms one entry, paired with its most common genes and DNA. For this sample there are 62,000 or so distinct CDR3 sequences; around half appear just once. The ten largest account for around 8% of the sample. The sequencing sample was made of sorted CD4+, CD8+, or CD8+CD57+ T cells (not recorded which) from PBMCs. The receptors were gathered from a human donor in good health, serving as a control.

This clonotype was found many times. The chain recombines TRBV6-5 with TRBJ2-1; 8 bases map to TRBD1. Per the germline V gene, CDR1 is MNHEY and CDR2 is SVGAGI. Trimming cost V 4 bases and J 3 bases; bases outside gene matches: 2. The CDR3 sequence is 14 residues long. CDR3 sequence reads: CASSSGTGYNEQFF. The CDR3 coding sequence is TGTGCCAGCAGTTCCGGGACAGGCTACAATGAGCAGTTCTTC.

This chain connects TRBV25-1 to TRBJ2-7, with 10 bases identical to TRBD1. Germline V CDR1 and CDR2: MGHDK, SYGVNS. V was pared by 4 bases and J by 3 bases, with 6 bases of the junction left unmatched. The CDR3 has 15 amino acids. For the CDR3, the DNA is TGTGCCAGCAGTGGGCATCGGGACAGGGGCTACGAGCAGTACTTC. It specifies CASSGHRDRGYEQYF.

The V gene is TRBV6-7, the J gene TRBJ2-7; D is tentatively TRBD1 or TRBD2 (5 bases each). TRBV6-7 is placed among ORFs of uncertain function. The length of the CDR3 is 19 residues. Trimming stripped 7 bases from V and 2 bases from J, with 30 bases between. The CDR3 spells CASTGFAGSSSGNTYEQYF. The CDR3, as DNA: TGTGCCAGCACCGGGTTCGCGGGTAGCTCCTCAGGGAATACCTACGAGCAGTACTTC.

V is TRBV2 and J is TRBJ1-2; D ambiguous. CDR1 and CDR2 (germline): SNHLY, FYNNEI. V was cut by 7 bases and J by 4 bases, with 13 bases left in between. This CDR3 region has 13 residues. The CDR3 DNA reads as TGTGCCAGCATTCTGCACACCACCTATGGCTACACCTTC. This translates into CASILHTTYGYTF.

The rearrangement links TRBV2 to TRBJ2-5; perhaps TRBD1 as D (5 bases). The CDR3 contains 14 residues. From germline, CDR1 is SNHLY and CDR2 FYNNEI. Trimming took off 4 bases at V and 3 bases at J, with 12 bases between the two ends. CDR3 DNA sequence: TGTGCCAGCAGTGGTCTGCAGGGTGAAGAGACCCAGTACTTC. Translating it yields CASSGLQGEETQYF.

This chain uses TRBV15 with TRBJ2-1, with TRBD2 matching over 14 bases. V shed 1 base, J shed 8 bases, and the junction held 4 bases outside the gene matches. Germline V lookup: CDR1 LNHNV, CDR2 YYDKDF (reference sequence). The CDR3 is 16 residues long. CDR3 protein: CATSRAGLAGVYEQFF. DNA for the CDR3: TGTGCCACCAGCAGAGCGGGACTAGCGGGAGTTTATGAGCAGTTCTTC.

The gene calls are TRBV20-1 and TRBJ2-7, with TRBD2 identical over 15 bases. The CDR3 sequence is 15 residues long. Germline CDR1 and CDR2: DFQATT and SNEGSKA (reference sequence). Trimming took 5 bases from V and 6 from J; bases not matched to a gene: 8. CDR3 amino acids: CSARGGLAGGGEQYF. DNA for the CDR3: TGCAGTGCTCGCGGGGGACTAGCGGGAGGAGGCGAGCAGTACTTC.

The genes are TRBV7-9 and TRBJ1-1; D is undetermined. The CDR3 spans 10 residues. CDR1 SEHNR and CDR2 FQNEAQ come from the germline V gene (reference sequence). With 6 bases removed from V and 3 bases from J, the gap between germline ends came to 2 bases. The CDR3 bases are TGTGCCAGCAGTCACACTGAAGCTTTCTTT. Translating gives CASSHTEAFF.

The table lists this clonotype with a few counts. This rearrangement joins TRBV24-1 to TRBJ2-5, with D maybe TRBD1 (7 bases). This CDR3 is 14 amino acids long. In germline, CDR1 is KGHDR, CDR2 SFDVKD. The V end was cut by 4 bases, the J end by 4 bases, with 12 bases between. CDR3 amino acids: CATSDAGGRETQYF. CDR3 bases: TGTGCCACCAGTGACGCAGGGGGGCGAGAGACCCAGTACTTC.

The chain carries TRBV29-1 and TRBJ1-5, with D possibly TRBD1 on 6 matching bases. The ends were cut back, 4 bases at V and 5 bases at J, with 12 bases in the middle. The CDR3 is 13 amino acids. Germline V lookup: CDR1 SQVTM, CDR2 ANQGSEA. As DNA, the CDR3 is TGCAGCGTTGGACAGGACCCTCATCAGCCCCAGCATTTT. Protein: CSVGQDPHQPQHF.

By frequency in the sample, this clonotype is medium-sized. The gene calls are TRBV7-6 and TRBJ2-2; D is unclear. Looked up from germline, CDR1 is SGHVS and CDR2 is FNYEAQ. The CDR3 has 13 amino acids. Deletions cut 2 bases from V and 5 bases from J, with 6 bases between. The CDR3 here is CASSLWGTGELFF. Written as DNA, the CDR3 is TGTGCCAGCAGCTTATGGGGTACCGGGGAGCTGTTTTTT.

By share, this clonotype ranks as medium-sized. The chain joins TRBV20-1 to TRBJ2-7; tentative D call: TRBD1 (5 bases). In germline, CDR1 is DFQATT, CDR2 SNEGSKA (reference sequence). Between the trimmed V and J ends, which lost 0 bases and 6 bases, there was a span of 9 bases. The CDR3 loop spans 12 amino acids. This CDR3 is CSAREIRVEQYF. Here the CDR3 DNA reads TGCAGTGCTAGAGAAATCAGGGTCGAGCAGTACTTC.

This clonotype has a count of ten or more. This rearrangement joins TRBV19 to TRBJ1-1; D is perhaps TRBD1 (6 bases). Trimming took off 7 bases at V and 0 bases at J, with 21 bases between the two ends. The germline gives CDR1 LNHDA, CDR2 SQIVND (reference sequence). CDR3 length equals 17 residues. The CDR3 protein is CASNIPGALFMNTEAFF. In DNA form, the CDR3 reads TGTGCCAGTAACATCCCGGGGGCCCTGTTCATGAACACTGAAGCTTTCTTT.

This clonotype has just one count. The gene calls are TRBV10-3 and TRBJ2-1, with 11 bases lining up with TRBD1. J was trimmed by 4 bases and V by 10 bases; bases with no gene match: 12. Germline loops: CDR1 ENHRY, CDR2 SYGVKD. The CDR3 is 16 residues long. CDR3: CATRLWGQGVYNEQFF. The CDR3 DNA is TGTGCCACCCGCTTATGGGGACAGGGGGTGTACAATGAGCAGTTCTTC.

This clonotype was seen ten or more times. The CDR3 sequence is CAGGQGNQPQHF. CDR3 coding DNA: TGTGCCGGCGGACAGGGTAATCAGCCCCAGCATTTT. The chain joins TRBV3-1 to TRBJ1-5; TRBD1 matches at 8 bases. The CDR3 has 12 residues. The junction had 4 bases not matched to a gene; V was cut back by 11 bases and J by 4 bases. The V gene's germline CDR1 is LGHDT and CDR2 YNNKEL (reference sequence).